The sequence of this TCR beta chain was determined in a study of blood T cell repertoires in COVID-19. Study information: Samples taken during acute and convalescent COVID-19 were collected in the United States, Italy and Spain. The analysed material was cDNA or gDNA that came from T cells, B-cell-depleted T cells, or PBMCs.

How the authors handled the data: How many nucleated cells were present was estimated from reference gene primer amplification. The table came from immunoSEQ multiplex PCR; TCRdb's copy has only in-frame clones and leaves some out. V, J and clone size are taken as reported in that table, and D and trimming were inferred from the DNA itself. The data contain about 89,000 clones, approximately 84% of them singletons. V gave up 5 bases and J gave up 0 bases; unmatched junction bases: 5. The CDR3 spans 16 residues. Per the germline V gene, CDR1 is MDHEN and CDR2 is SYDVKM. This clone was detected only a few times. Enrollment of patients from Seattle took place during active infection, with longitudinal follow-up.

The TCR originated in a man in his 70s with COVID-19, enrolled during active disease. The V and J genes are TRBV28 and TRBJ1-4, with 8 positions matching TRBD1. Sequencing was carried out using peripheral blood. The CDR3 is CASSPSQGATNEKLFF. The CDR3 DNA reads TGTGCCAGCAGTCCCTCACAGGGGGCAACTAATGAAAAACTGTTTTTT.